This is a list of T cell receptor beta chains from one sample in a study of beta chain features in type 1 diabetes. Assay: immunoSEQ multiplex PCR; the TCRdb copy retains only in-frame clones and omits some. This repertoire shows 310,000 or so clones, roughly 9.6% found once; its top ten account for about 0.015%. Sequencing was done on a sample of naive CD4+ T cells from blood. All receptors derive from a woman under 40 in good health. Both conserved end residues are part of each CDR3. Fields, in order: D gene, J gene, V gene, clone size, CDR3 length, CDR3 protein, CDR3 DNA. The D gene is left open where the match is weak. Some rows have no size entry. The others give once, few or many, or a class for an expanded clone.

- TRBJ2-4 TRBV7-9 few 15 CASSLSGIAKNIQYF TGTGCCAGCAGCTTATCAGGGATTGCCAAAAACATTCAGTACTTC
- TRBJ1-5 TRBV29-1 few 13 CSVGTDSNQPQHF TGCAGCGTTGGGACAGATAGCAATCAGCCCCAGCATTTT
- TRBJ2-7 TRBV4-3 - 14 CASSPTTGAYEQYF TGCGCCAGCAGCCCCACAACGGGGGCCTACGAGCAGTACTTC
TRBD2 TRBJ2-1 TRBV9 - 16 CASSISGTSAYNEQFF TGTGCCAGCAGCATCTCCGGGACTAGCGCCTACAATGAGCAGTTCTTC
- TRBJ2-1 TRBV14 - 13 CASSSQSYNEQFF TGTGCCAGCAGCAGCCAATCCTACAATGAGCAGTTCTTC
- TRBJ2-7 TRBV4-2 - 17 CASSQDQGSRWVYEQYF TGTGCCAGCAGCCAAGATCAAGGTAGCCGATGGGTTTACGAGCAGTACTTC
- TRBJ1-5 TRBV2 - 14 CASSEQGSNQPQHF TGTGCCAGCAGTGAACAGGGTAGCAATCAGCCCCAGCATTTT
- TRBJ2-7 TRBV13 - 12 CASSFSAGKQYF TGTGCCAGCAGCTTTTCGGCGGGGAAGCAGTACTTC
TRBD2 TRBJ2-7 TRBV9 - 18 CASSVEPVAGGPSYEQYF TGTGCCAGCAGCGTAGAACCCGTAGCGGGAGGGCCGTCCTACGAGCAGTACTTC
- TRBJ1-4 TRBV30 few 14 CAWRDSATNEKLFF TGTGCCTGGAGGGACAGTGCAACTAATGAAAAACTGTTTTTT